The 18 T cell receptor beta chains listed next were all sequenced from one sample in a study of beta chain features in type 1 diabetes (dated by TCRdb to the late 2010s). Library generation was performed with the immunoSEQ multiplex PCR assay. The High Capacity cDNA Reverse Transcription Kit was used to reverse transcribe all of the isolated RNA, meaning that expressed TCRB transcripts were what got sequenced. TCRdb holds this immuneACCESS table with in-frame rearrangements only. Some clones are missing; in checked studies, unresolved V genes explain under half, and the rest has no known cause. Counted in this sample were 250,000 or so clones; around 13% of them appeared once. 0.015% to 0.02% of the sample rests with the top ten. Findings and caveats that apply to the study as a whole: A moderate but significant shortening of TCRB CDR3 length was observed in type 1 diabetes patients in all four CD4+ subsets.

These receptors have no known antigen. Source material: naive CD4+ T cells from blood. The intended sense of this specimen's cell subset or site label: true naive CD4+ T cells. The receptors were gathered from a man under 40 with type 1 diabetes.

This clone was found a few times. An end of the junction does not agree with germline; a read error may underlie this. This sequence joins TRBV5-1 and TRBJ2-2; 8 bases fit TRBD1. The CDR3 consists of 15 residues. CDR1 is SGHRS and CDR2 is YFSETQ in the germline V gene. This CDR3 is CASRLDRENTGELFF. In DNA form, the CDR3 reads TGCGCCAGCAGATTGGACAGGGAAAACACCGGGGAGCTGTTTTTT.

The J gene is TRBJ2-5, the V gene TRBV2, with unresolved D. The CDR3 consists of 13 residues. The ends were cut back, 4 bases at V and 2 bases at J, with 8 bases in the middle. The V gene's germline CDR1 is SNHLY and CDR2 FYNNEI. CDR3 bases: TGTGCCAGCAGTGTCACACCGCAAGAGACCCAGTACTTC. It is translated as CASSVTPQETQYF.

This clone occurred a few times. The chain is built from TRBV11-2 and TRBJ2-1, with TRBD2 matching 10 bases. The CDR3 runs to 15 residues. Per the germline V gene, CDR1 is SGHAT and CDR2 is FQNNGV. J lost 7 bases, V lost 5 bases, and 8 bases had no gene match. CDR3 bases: TGTGCCAGCAGCCAGAGCGGGAGGGAGATGAATGAGCAGTTCTTC. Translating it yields CASSQSGREMNEQFF.

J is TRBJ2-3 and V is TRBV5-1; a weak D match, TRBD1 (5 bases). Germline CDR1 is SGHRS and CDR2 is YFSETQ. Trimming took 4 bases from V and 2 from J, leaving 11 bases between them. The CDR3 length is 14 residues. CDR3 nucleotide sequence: TGCGCCAGCAGCCAGGGAACTCCCACAGATACGCAGTATTTT. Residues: CASSQGTPTDTQYF.

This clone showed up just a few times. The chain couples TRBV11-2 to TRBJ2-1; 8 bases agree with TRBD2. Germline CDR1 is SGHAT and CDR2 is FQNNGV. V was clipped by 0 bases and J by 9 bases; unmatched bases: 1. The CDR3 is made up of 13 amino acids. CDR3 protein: CASSLDREGEQFF. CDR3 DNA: TGTGCCAGCAGCTTAGATCGGGAGGGTGAGCAGTTCTTC.

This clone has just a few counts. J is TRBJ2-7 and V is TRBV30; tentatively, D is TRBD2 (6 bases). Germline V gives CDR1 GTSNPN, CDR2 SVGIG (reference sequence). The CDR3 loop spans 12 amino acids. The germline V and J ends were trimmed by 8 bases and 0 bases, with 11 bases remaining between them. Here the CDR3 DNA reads TGTGCCGGGGTCGGGAGCTCCTACGAGCAGTACTTC. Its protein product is CAGVGSSYEQYF.

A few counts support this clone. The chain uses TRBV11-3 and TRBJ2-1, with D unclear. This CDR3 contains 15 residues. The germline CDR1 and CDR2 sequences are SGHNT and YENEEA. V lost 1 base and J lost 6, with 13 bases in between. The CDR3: CASSLVLSSFNEQFF. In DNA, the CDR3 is TGTGCCAGCAGCTTAGTTCTTTCTAGTTTCAATGAGCAGTTCTTC.

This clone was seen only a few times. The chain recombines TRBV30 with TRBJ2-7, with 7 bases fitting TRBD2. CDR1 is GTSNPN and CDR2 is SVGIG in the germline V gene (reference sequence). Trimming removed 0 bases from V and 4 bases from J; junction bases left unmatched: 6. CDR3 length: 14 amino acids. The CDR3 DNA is TGTGCCTGGAGTGTGCGGGGGTGGGTTTACGAGCAGTACTTC. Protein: CAWSVRGWVYEQYF.

As DNA, the CDR3 is TGTGCCAGCAAGCATGGACAGGGTTTCACTGAAGCTTTCTTT. Translation gives CASKHGQGFTEAFF. The chain employs TRBV11-3 and TRBJ1-1; 8 bases agree with TRBD1. The ends lost 7 bases at V and 4 bases at J; junction bases unmatched: 8. The CDR3 is 14 residues long. CDR1 SGHNT and CDR2 YENEEA come from the germline V gene.

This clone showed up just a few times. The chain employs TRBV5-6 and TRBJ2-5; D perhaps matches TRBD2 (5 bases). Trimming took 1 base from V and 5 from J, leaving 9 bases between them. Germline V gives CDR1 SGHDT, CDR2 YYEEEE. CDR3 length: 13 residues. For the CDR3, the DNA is TGTGCCAGCAGCTTGTGGGAGCTTGAGACCCAGTACTTC. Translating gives CASSLWELETQYF.

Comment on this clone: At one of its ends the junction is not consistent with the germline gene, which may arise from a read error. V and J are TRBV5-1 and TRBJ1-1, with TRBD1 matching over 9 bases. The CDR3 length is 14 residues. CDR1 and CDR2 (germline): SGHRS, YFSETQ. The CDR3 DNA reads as TGCGCCAGCAGCCGCGGACAGGGGAACTCTGAAGCTTTCTTT. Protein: CASSRGQGNSEAFF.

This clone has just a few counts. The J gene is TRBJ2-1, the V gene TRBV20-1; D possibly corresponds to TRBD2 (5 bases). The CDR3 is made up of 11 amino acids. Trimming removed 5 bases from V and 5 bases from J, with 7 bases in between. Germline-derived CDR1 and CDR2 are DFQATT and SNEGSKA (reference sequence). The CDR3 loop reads CSAYGDNEQFF. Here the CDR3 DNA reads TGCAGTGCTTACGGGGACAATGAGCAGTTCTTC.

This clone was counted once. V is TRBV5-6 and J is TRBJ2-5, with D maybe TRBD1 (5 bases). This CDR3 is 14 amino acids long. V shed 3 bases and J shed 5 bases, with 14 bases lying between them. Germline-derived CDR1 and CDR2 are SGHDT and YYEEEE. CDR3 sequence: CASSWGHSLETQYF. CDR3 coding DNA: TGTGCCAGCAGCTGGGGCCACTCTTTGGAGACCCAGTACTTC.

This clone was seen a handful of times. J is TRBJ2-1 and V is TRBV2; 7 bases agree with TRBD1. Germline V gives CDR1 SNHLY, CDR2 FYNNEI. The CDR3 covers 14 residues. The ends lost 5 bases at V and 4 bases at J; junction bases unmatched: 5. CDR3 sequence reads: CASSRQGVYNEQFF. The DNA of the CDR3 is TGTGCCAGCAGTAGGCAGGGGGTTTACAATGAGCAGTTCTTC.

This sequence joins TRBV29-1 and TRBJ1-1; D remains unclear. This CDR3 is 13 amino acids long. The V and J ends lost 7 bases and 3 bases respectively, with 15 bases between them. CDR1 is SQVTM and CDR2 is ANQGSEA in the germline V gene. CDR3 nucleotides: TGCAGCGCCTCAACCAAGGCGGACACTGAAGCTTTCTTT. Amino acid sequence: CSASTKADTEAFF.

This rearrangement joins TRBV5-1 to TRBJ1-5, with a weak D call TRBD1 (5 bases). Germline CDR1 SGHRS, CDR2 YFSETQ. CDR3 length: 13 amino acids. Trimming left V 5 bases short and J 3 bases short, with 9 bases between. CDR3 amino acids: CASRGEVNQPQHF. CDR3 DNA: TGCGCCAGCAGGGGGGAGGTCAATCAGCCCCAGCATTTT.

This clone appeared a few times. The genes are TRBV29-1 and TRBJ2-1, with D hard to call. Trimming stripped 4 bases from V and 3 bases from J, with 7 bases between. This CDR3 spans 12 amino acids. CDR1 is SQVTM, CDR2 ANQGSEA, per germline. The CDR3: CSVGAGYNEQFF. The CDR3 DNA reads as TGCAGCGTTGGCGCTGGCTACAATGAGCAGTTCTTC.

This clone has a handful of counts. The DNA for the CDR3 is TGTGCCAGCACCCCCCCGGCGGGTGTTGAAGCTTTCTTT. This codes for CASTPPAGVEAFF. The rearrangement uses TRBV2 and TRBJ1-1; no clear D. The CDR3 extends over 13 amino acids. Between the trimmed V and J ends, which lost 7 bases and 7 bases, there was a span of 16 bases. Germline CDR1 is SNHLY and CDR2 is FYNNEI.